This entry features one TCR beta chain sequence. Sequencing was performed with immunoSEQ multiplex PCR; in TCRdb, only in-frame clones are kept and a portion is missing. Here the sample spans about 5,100 clones, around 30% being singletons. Sample treatment: randomized to nivolumab then ipilimumab (arm A) or the reverse (arm B). The entry originates in a study of sequential checkpoint blockade in melanoma. The wider study: More than 20 patients had tumor biopsies before treatment and at week 13.

J was trimmed by 9 bases and V by 5 bases; bases with no gene match: 14. CDR3 length: 16 amino acids. Germline V lookup: CDR1 LGHNT, CDR2 FRNRAP. The sample in question was tumor tissue (inferred from file names), obtained from a patient given nivolumab and ipilimumab in sequence. This TCR came from a human donor with melanoma. The J gene is TRBJ2-1, the V gene TRBV12-5; 9 bases map to TRBD1. Here the CDR3 reads CASGGHRGPAYREQFF. CDR3 bases: TGTGCTAGTGGTGGCCACAGGGGGCCGGCTTATCGTGAGCAGTTCTTC.